This T cell receptor beta chain comes out of a study of vaccination and CD4 T cells after COVID-19. At the level of the study: Participants received two doses of either BNT162b2 or mRNA-1273 vaccine.

As to treatment: roughly 10-day PBMC culture with coronavirus spike peptide pools or control peptides (ViraFEST assay). Two million PBMCs per well were cultured with about 10 IU/ml IL-2 and about 9.7 ug/ml peptide pools. Half of the medium was exchanged for fresh IL-2 medium, first on day 3 and then on day 7. Once obtained from cultured CD4+ T cells, the DNA was sequenced using the Oncomine TCR Beta short-read assay. TCRdb re-called the PCR reads with MiXCR, one entry per CDR3 protein. This sample has about 19,000 distinct CDR3 sequences, with 55% to 70% found just once. This CDR3 comprises 15 residues. Trimming took 4 bases from V and 10 from J; bases not matched to a gene: 10. Germline V gives CDR1 SGHTA, CDR2 FQGNSA. This clonotype showed up just a few times. The antigen is unknown.

This clonotype was obtained from a human donor who had recovered from COVID-19. The source material was CD4+ T cells from blood, cultured in vitro. This rearrangement joins TRBV7-2 to TRBJ2-1; 10 positions match TRBD2. CDR3 protein: CASSSGTSETSEQFF. In DNA, the CDR3 is TGTGCCAGCAGCTCCGGGACTAGCGAGACTAGCGAGCAGTTCTTC.